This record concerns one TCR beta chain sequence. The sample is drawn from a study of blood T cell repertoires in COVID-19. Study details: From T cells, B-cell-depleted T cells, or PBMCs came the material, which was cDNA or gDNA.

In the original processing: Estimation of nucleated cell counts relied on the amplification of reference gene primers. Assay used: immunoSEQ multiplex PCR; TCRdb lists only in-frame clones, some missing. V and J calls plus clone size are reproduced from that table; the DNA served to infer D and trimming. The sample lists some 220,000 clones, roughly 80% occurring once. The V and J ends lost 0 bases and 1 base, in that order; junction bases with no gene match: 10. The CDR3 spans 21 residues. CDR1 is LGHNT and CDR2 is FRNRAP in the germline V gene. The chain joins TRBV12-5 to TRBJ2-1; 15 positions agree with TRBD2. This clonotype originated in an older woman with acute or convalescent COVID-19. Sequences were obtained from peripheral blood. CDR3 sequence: CASGLVAGLAGGPLSYNEQFF. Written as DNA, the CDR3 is TGTGCTAGTGGTTTGGTTGCCGGACTAGCGGGGGGGCCTTTGTCCTACAATGAGCAGTTCTTC.